Each of the 5 T cell receptor beta chains below was sequenced from the same sample in a study of CD8 T cells in ankylosing spondylitis. TCRdb called the 5' RACE reads again in MiXCR, with one record for every CDR3 protein. The sample carries 250,000 to 300,000 distinct CDR3 sequences, over 15% recorded once. Sequencing used blood, either unsorted or a sorted T cell fraction (not recorded which). These receptors all come from a male donor with ankylosing spondylitis or in good health (not recorded which).

The rearrangement joins TRBV20-1 to TRBJ1-5; 7 bases align to TRBD1. Trimming cost V 1 base and J 4 bases; bases outside gene matches: 4. The germline V gene has CDR1 DFQATT and CDR2 SNEGSKA (reference sequence). CDR3 length: 14 amino acids. CDR3 nucleotide sequence: TGCAGTGCTAGAGTCGGGACAGCGAATCAGCCCCAGCATTTT. This gives the protein CSARVGTANQPQHF.

To note about this clonotype: This may stem from a read error, because a much larger clone lies one nucleotide away. The chain carries TRBV29-1 and TRBJ2-1, with TRBD2 matching 8 bases. The ends lost 6 bases at V and 12 bases at J; junction bases unmatched: 7. CDR3 length equals 11 residues. The germline gives CDR1 SQVTM, CDR2 ANQGSEA. The CDR3 coding sequence is TGCAGCGTAGGTCTAGCGGGCAGGCAGTTCTTC. As protein: CSVGLAGRQFF.

In its sample, this clonotype was seen a few times. The chain is built from TRBV7-2 and TRBJ2-2; D uncertain. The V end was cut by 2 bases, the J end by 1 base, with 8 bases between. There are 15 residues in the CDR3. Germline V lookup: CDR1 SGHTA, CDR2 FQGNSA. CDR3 DNA: TGTGCCAGCAGCTTATTCTCAGGGAACACCGGGGAGCTGTTTTTT. Translation gives CASSLFSGNTGELFF.

This clonotype was detected ten times or more. CDR3 nucleotides: TGCAGTGCTAGGGGGGCCGGCTATGGCTACACCTTC. Translating it yields CSARGAGYGYTF. The rearrangement joins TRBV20-1 to TRBJ1-2; tentative D call: TRBD1 (6 bases). CDR3 size: 12 residues. Trimming removed 3 bases from V and 4 bases from J, with 9 bases in between. Germline V gene lookup returns CDR1 DFQATT and CDR2 SNEGSKA (reference sequence).

The chain has TRBV12-3 or TRBV12-4 and TRBJ2-3; D is undetermined. The CDR3 length is 15 residues. With 0 bases removed from V and 4 bases from J, the gap between germline ends came to 11 bases. DNA for the CDR3: TGTGCCAGCAGTTTAGCCCGTTCGGGCCCAGATACGCAGTATTTT. Translated: CASSLARSGPDTQYF.